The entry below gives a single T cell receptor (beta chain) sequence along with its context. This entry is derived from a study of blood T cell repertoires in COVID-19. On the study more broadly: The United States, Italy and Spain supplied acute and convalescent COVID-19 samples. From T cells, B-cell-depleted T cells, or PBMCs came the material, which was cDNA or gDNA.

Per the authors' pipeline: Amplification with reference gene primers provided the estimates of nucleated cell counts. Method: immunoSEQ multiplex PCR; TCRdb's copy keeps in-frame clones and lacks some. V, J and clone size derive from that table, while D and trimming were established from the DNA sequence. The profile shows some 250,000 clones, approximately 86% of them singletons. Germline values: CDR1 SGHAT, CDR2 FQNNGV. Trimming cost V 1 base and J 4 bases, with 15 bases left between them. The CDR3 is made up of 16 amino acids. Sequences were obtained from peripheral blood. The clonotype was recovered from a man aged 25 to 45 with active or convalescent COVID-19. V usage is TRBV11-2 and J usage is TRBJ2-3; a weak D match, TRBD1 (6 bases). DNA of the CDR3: TGTGCCAGCAGCTTAGGAAACGCAGGGGTGCCAGATACGCAGTATTTT. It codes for CASSLGNAGVPDTQYF.